This TCR beta chain was profiled in a study of shared clonotypes between healthy human individuals. This CDR3 is built from 13 residues. V was clipped by 7 bases and J by 3 bases, with 12 bases between them. In germline, CDR1 is WNHNN, CDR2 SYGVQD (reference sequence). Clones were read by immunoSEQ multiplex PCR, and TCRdb kept only the in-frame ones, dropping some. The sample consists of 500,000 to 550,000 clones, 90% to 96% of them appearing once. CD45RA-negative memory and CD45RA+ naive subsets were split from the CD4+ cells. This chain links TRBV10-1 with TRBJ1-1, with D possibly matching TRBD1 (6 bases). This clonotype was obtained from a woman younger than 45 in good health. The material sequenced was naive CD4+ T cells sorted from blood. The subset is: CD45RA+ positively selected. CDR3 protein: CASTVGAYTEAFF. CDR3 in DNA: TGCGCCAGCACGGTGGGGGCTTACACTGAAGCTTTCTTT.